The T cell receptor (beta chain) described here comes from a study of cytomegalovirus exposure and HLA in healthy donors (dated by TCRdb to the late 2010s). Study-wide context: In an earlier analysis of fewer than 750 of the donors, 276 Gb of sequence data and 100 million or so unique TCR beta sequences from about 179 million T cells were reported. About 300 gigabases of sequencing data and tens of millions of unique TCR sequences were included in an early release covering 550 to 800 HLA-typed donors. Of the 350 to 450 genotyped donors, approximately 83% fell in the genetic ancestry cluster associated with self-reported Caucasian donors. The study aimed to test whether cataloging public T cell receptors could reveal signatures of past pathogen exposure. Using immunosequencing, the study profiled T cell repertoires from 550 to 750 subjects and related those repertoires to cytomegalovirus serostatus. In addition to the first cohort of roughly 700 subjects, a separate validation cohort of approximately 110 different subjects was used. To predict cytomegalovirus infection status, the study brought together high-throughput TCR immunosequencing, statistical association of individual TCRs with disease status, and machine learning. A later analysis re-examined previously published TCR beta repertoires from about 700 donors and added high-resolution HLA genotyping to investigate patterns of TCR occurrence. The later analysis used no new phenotypic data to find candidate immune exposures, relying instead on TCR beta sequences and their occurrence across donors. In an earlier analysis of more than 550 of the donors, high-throughput TCR beta sequencing was used to judge whether each TCR beta V gene segment behaved as functional or pseudogenic. Donor age, sex, ethnicity and CMV serostatus were collected together with the repertoire data. In a later genetic analysis, genome-wide SNP genotypes for about 55% of the roughly 670 donors were used, and that subset was treated as a discovery cohort. Every discovery cohort repertoire had been produced on one sequencing platform. HLA typing included class I and class II loci at four-digit resolution. Typing coverage varied by locus: roughly 620-640 donors for A, B, C, DRB1 and DQB1; around 560 for DQA1; over 600 for DPA1; roughly 450 for DPB1. Roughly five DR-DQ haplotypes were handled as single units for association and clustering because linkage in the cohort was strong. Across around 400 genotyped donors of the cohort, an average of about 240,000 unique TCR beta nucleotide sequences per donor were sequenced, and roughly a sixth of those sequences were non-productive. Study-wide findings and limitations: A further reported finding was that TCR beta sequences accurately predicted the HLA-A and HLA-B alleles for most subjects in the first cohort. Most TCR sequences were observed very rarely across donors, whereas some public TCRs were present in many individuals. In a later analysis, HLA-associated TCR beta chains showed more clonal expansion and lower generation probabilities than non-associated chains that were equally common. In a later analysis, about 17,000 TCR beta sequences were associated with specific HLA alleles at a false discovery rate of 0.05. Correlated functional status among segregating V segments might be attributable to linkage disequilibrium, but an unknown experimental factor could not be ruled out. Compared with the roughly 710-donor mean, donors in an Asian-associated ancestry cluster had fewer N-insertions in productive TCRs, according to a later genetic analysis. According to a later analysis, parvovirus B19, influenza, CMV and Epstein-Barr virus appeared linked to several top co-occurrence clusters. Strong co-occurrence of HLA alleles, especially DR and DQ, made assigning TCR associations to individual alleles difficult. The cohort was sequenced for TCR beta chains only, and without alpha or paired-chain data the features that could be detected were limited. The study gave a list of about 160 TCR beta chains associated with cytomegalovirus. In vitro tests confirmed that a few of the cytomegalovirus-associated TCR beta chains recognize cytomegalovirus antigens. Fewer than 20 rarely observed V segments, including chromosome 9 orphons, were excluded from the earlier analysis of approximately 600 of the donors because counts were too low. A group of highly shared sequence variants was considered likely to be a technical artifact of the sequencing pipeline. HLA typing was unavailable for some donors at each locus, so association tests used only the typed subset. Sequencing depth was assumed to be roughly uniform across donors in the presence/absence analyses, though that assumption may not hold. A later analysis found that TCR association rates varied across HLA loci, with DRB1 alleles showing the most associated TCRs and HLA-C alleles the fewest. An association between a missense DCLRE1C variant and V-gene and J-gene trimming of TCR beta chains was found in a later genetic analysis and replicated in an independent cohort. According to the authors, the approach could potentially be generalized to other disease states and immunological phenotypes. The classifier was reported to diagnose cytomegalovirus status with high specificity and sensitivity in both the original and validation cohorts. A later analysis found that most CMV-associated TCR beta chains appeared HLA-restricted, with HLA associations seemingly driven largely by CMV exposure. Because the 87-base-pair reads could not distinguish some IMGT-functional V segments, including TRBV6-2 and TRBV6-3, those segments were excluded. In an earlier analysis of fewer than 700 of the donors, most TCR beta V segments appeared in productive rearrangements about 87% or about 30% of the time, broadly matching IMGT annotations. For the cohort, immune exposure information was limited to CMV serostatus.

Library prep was done by the immunoSEQ multiplex PCR assay. The multiplex PCR relied on a mix of 60 forward primers for TCR Vbeta segments and 13 reverse primers for TCR Jbeta segments. Amplification of the CDR3 region of rearranged TCR beta genes was performed with a multiplex PCR assay on genomic DNA. The amplified TCR beta libraries were sequenced on the Illumina HiSeq System as 87-base-pair reads. The source study handled its data this way. A later analysis tallied tens of millions of unique TCR beta chains across the 550 to 850 repertoires, and approximately 11 million of those chains were shared by two or more donors. Raw reads were error-corrected and collapsed into unique sequences with a nearest-neighbor algorithm that merged closely related sequences to remove PCR and sequencing errors. CDR3 sequences were aligned to IMGT reference sequences to assign V, D and J gene segments. Each retained sequence needed at least a six-nucleotide match to both a V gene segment and a J gene segment. A rearrangement was called productive if the CDR3 had no stop codons and remained in frame with V and J, and every other rearrangement was called non-productive. CDR3 was defined by IMGT convention, running from the second conserved V-encoded cysteine to the conserved J-encoded phenylalanine. Sequences without an unambiguous match to a single V gene segment were excluded from the earlier analysis of a few hundred of the donors. In an earlier analysis of approximately 610 of the donors, V segments were called functional above 56.7% productive rearrangements and were called segregating when the between-donor standard deviation exceeded 5%. To diagnose cytomegalovirus status from the catalog of TCR beta chain sequences, a statistical classification framework was built. In a later analysis, V and J genes were assigned by comparing TCR nucleotide sequences against IMGT/GENE-DB human TR gene sequences. In a later analysis, CDR3 sequences and most-parsimonious VDJ recombination scenarios were assigned using the TCRdist pipeline. In a later analysis, each TCR beta chain was defined by its CDR3 amino acid sequence together with its V-gene family, and reads lacking a unique V-gene family were excluded. As a way to deal with suspected cross-contamination and a sequencing artifact, a later analysis dropped approximately 570 nucleotide sequences that were highly shared and had low generation probability. In a later analysis, a clonal expansion index was calculated for each public chain from normalized within-repertoire ranks of inferred template counts. Generation probabilities in a later analysis came from a VDJ recombination model fitted to out-of-frame rearrangements, and those results were checked against IGoR. In a later analysis, TCR-TCR, TCR-HLA and TCR-CMV co-occurrence was scored with hypergeometric tests, and a repertoire-size bias correction was applied to TCR pairs. False discovery rates were estimated in a later analysis by permuting HLA or CMV assignments 20 times. In a later analysis, co-occurring TCRs were grouped using DBSCAN, with TCRdist sequence similarity added in when clustering inside HLA-allele-positive subsets. Co-occurrence clustering excluded repertoires with fewer than 30,000 or more than 120,000 public chains, plus five with anomalous nucleotide sharing. TCRdb took over this immuneACCESS table, retaining in-frame rearrangements with V and J assigned. Such tables are incomplete; in checked studies, under half of the missing clones stem from an unresolved V gene, and the remainder is unexplained. Clonal size and the V and J genes are those of that table, whereas D and trimming came from the DNA. In all, the sample holds under 150,000 clones, and around 77% of those were seen once. The ten largest clones add up to 0.75% to 0.95% of the sample.

About this clone itself: What antigen it recognizes has not been identified. No much larger clonotype is one base removed from it; base qualities were not supplied.

V and J are truncated by 6 bases and 6 bases respectively, leaving an intervening sequence of 9 bases. The CDR3 goes from the cysteine to the phenylalanine over 12 residues. Only the CDR3 region is kept as DNA, spanning 36 bases read in frame from base 1. CDR1 and CDR2, per the germline V gene, are SGHAT and FQNNGV. The cohort comprised 710 or so healthy bone marrow donors. All cohort members were sampled while nominally healthy, although unrecorded immune exposures were likely present. The donor tested CMV seronegative and was one of the 352 seronegative cohort members. Each donor provided a peripheral blood sample, and peripheral blood mononuclear cells were used for TCR beta sequencing. Genomic DNA extraction from the blood cell samples was performed with the Qiagen DNeasy Blood Extraction Kit.

The sequence derives from a woman aged 60 to 75 in good health and CMV-seronegative. The chain is assembled from TRBV11-2 and TRBJ2-1, and possibly TRBD2, on 6 matching bases. Material: PBMCs. The sequence in DNA is TGTGCCAGCAGGACTAGTCCCAATGAGCAGTTCTTC. Its coded protein is CASRTSPNEQFF.